This T cell receptor beta chain was retrieved from a study of regulatory T cells in long-lasting Graves disease. The sample's time point: newly diagnosed GD, antithyroid drugs for less than 3 months. The TCR library used RNA extracted from PBMCs. Both iRepertoire HTBI primers and Arm-PCR of CDR3 regions were used to build the TCR beta libraries. Via MiXCR, TCRdb re-called the multiplex PCR reads, giving one row per CDR3 protein. The sample consists of roughly 530,000 distinct CDR3 sequences, around 15% of them appearing once. Trimming removed 5 bases at V and 7 bases at J, with 9 bases between. The V gene's germline CDR1 is MNHEY and CDR2 SMNVEV (reference sequence). CDR3 length: 13 amino acids. Another study also made use of these data, one on T cells in Graves' hyperthyroidism and ophthalmopathy.

The sample was peripheral blood mononuclear cells (PBMCs), taken at new diagnosis, from a patient treated with antithyroid drugs. The TCR comes from a woman aged 35-60 years with Graves disease. This chain joins TRBV27 and TRBJ1-6; D not certain. The CDR3 sequence: CASSRADNSPLHF. CDR3 DNA: TGTGCCAGCAGTCGGGCGGACAATTCACCCCTCCACTTT.